The 29 T cell receptor beta chains given below trace back to one sample, sequenced in a study of T cell responses to AZD1222 COVID-19 vaccine. Clones were sequenced by immunoSEQ multiplex PCR, and TCRdb holds only the in-frame ones, with some missing. The table lists around 120,000 clones, 70% to 90% of them singletons. Sequencing was performed on peripheral blood, taken on day 0 of AZD1222 vaccination. These receptors were obtained from an adult in good health.

This clone showed up just once. The J gene is TRBJ2-1, the V gene TRBV5-1; the match to TRBD2 covers 8 bases. The CDR3 has 14 residues. CDR1 and CDR2 from the germline V gene are SGHRS and YFSETQ. Germline trimming cut 0 bases from V and 7 bases from J; bases unmatched to any gene: 3. The chain's CDR3 is CASSLGAGENEQFF. CDR3 DNA sequence: TGCGCCAGCAGCTTGGGAGCGGGAGAGAATGAGCAGTTCTTC.

This sequence joins TRBV30 and TRBJ1-4; D gene unclear. CDR3 length: 14 residues. V shed 0 bases and J shed 0 bases, with 5 bases lying between them. Germline values: CDR1 GTSNPN, CDR2 SVGIG (reference sequence). The CDR3 reads CAWSVRATNEKLFF. As DNA, the CDR3 is TGTGCCTGGAGTGTAAGGGCAACTAATGAAAAACTGTTTTTT.

The chain uses TRBV27 and TRBJ2-2, with D perhaps TRBD1 (6 bases). Between the trimmed V and J ends, which lost 7 bases and 2 bases, there was a span of 17 bases. The germline gives CDR1 MNHEY, CDR2 SMNVEV (reference sequence). CDR3 size: 16 residues. The CDR3 protein is CASTARGRTNTGELFF. The CDR3, as DNA: TGTGCCAGCACCGCCAGGGGTCGGACTAACACCGGGGAGCTGTTTTTT.

CDR3 nucleotides: TGCGCCAGCAGCTTGGGAGGCGGGAGTGGAACAGATACGCAGTATTTT. Its translation: CASSLGGGSGTDTQYF. The chain couples TRBV5-1 to TRBJ2-3; 7 bases align to TRBD2. CDR3 length: 16 amino acids. Per germline, CDR1 SGHRS and CDR2 YFSETQ. V trimming: 0 bases; J trimming: 3 bases; junction bases outside the gene matches: 7.

This clone was counted a few times. The rearrangement links TRBV2 to TRBJ2-4; D tentatively fits TRBD1 or TRBD2 (5 bases each). The CDR3 sequence is 13 residues long. CDR1 and CDR2 (germline): SNHLY, FYNNEI. Between the trimmed V and J ends, which lost 4 bases and 9 bases, there was a span of 13 bases. The CDR3 spells CASSGQGAGIQYF. DNA of the CDR3: TGTGCCAGCAGTGGCCAGGGCGCGGGCATTCAGTACTTC.

The chain uses TRBV7-9 and TRBJ1-2; D is ambiguous. This CDR3 is 14 amino acids long. The germline V gene encodes CDR1 SEHNR and CDR2 FQNEAQ (reference sequence). V was pared by 5 bases and J by 7 bases, with 17 bases between. In nucleotides, the CDR3 is TGTGCCAGCAGCCCTGGATCCGGGCTCAGTGGCTACACCTTC. Translation gives CASSPGSGLSGYTF.

This chain joins TRBV19 and TRBJ1-1; the match to TRBD1 covers 7 bases. V was clipped by 3 bases and J by 2 bases; unmatched bases: 9. The CDR3 is 16 amino acids. Germline values: CDR1 LNHDA, CDR2 SQIVND (reference sequence). CDR3 sequence (DNA): TGTGCCAGTAGTATTCGTGTCGGGACAGCCAACACTGAAGCTTTCTTT. Translated: CASSIRVGTANTEAFF.

The chain combines TRBV18 with TRBJ2-7; D unclear. The CDR3 is 14 amino acids. Germline V CDR1 and CDR2: KGHSH, LQKENI. Trimming took off 0 bases at V and 3 bases at J, with 9 bases between the two ends. The CDR3 sequence: CASSPPYPHYEQYF. CDR3 sequence (DNA): TGTGCCAGCTCACCACCGTACCCCCACTACGAGCAGTACTTC.

The rearrangement uses TRBV28 and TRBJ2-2, with 9 bases fitting TRBD1. The CDR3 loop spans 16 amino acids. The V segment lost 3 bases and the J segment 8 bases; nucleotides outside the gene matches: 10. CDR1 is MDHEN, CDR2 SYDVKM, per germline. The CDR3 bases are TGTGCCAGCAGTTTTATATTGACAGGGGGAGTTGGGGAGCTGTTTTTT. The encoded protein is CASSFILTGGVGELFF.

The chain carries TRBV19 and TRBJ1-1; D is unresolved. From germline, CDR1 is LNHDA and CDR2 SQIVND (reference sequence). Trimming cost V 5 bases and J 0 bases, with 10 bases left between them. The CDR3 contains 14 residues. CDR3 nucleotide sequence: TGTGCCAGTAGTCTTCCCCCCATGAACACTGAAGCTTTCTTT. Translating it yields CASSLPPMNTEAFF.

The rearrangement joins TRBV29-1 to TRBJ2-7; 9 bases line up with TRBD1. V was clipped by 6 bases and J by 2 bases; unmatched bases: 5. CDR1 is SQVTM and CDR2 is ANQGSEA in the germline V gene. This CDR3 region has 13 residues. The CDR3 protein is CSVGDRATYEQYF. The CDR3 DNA follows: TGCAGCGTGGGGGACAGGGCTACCTACGAGCAGTACTTC.

This chain links TRBV29-1 with TRBJ1-1, with a possible D match to TRBD1 (6 bases). CDR3 length: 14 amino acids. Germline lookup yields CDR1 SQVTM and CDR2 ANQGSEA. V lost 2 bases, J lost 6 bases, and 16 bases lay in between. CDR3 nucleotide sequence: TGCAGCGTTGAACAGGGGCAGCTTGGGGCTGAAGCTTTCTTT. This encodes CSVEQGQLGAEAFF. The variable domain in full, with the rest retrieved from reference TRBV29-1 and TRBJ1-1, is SAVISQKPSRDICQRGTSLTIQCQVDSQVTMMFWYRQQPGQSLTLIATANQGSEATYESGFVIDKFPISRPNLTFSTLTVSNMSPEDSSIYLCSVEQGQLGAEAFFGQGTRLTVV.

This clone has a single count. V gene TRBV5-1 combines with J gene TRBJ2-2, with TRBD1 matching over 8 bases. CDR3 length: 16 residues. With 4 bases clipped from V and 0 bases from J, the junction kept 5 bases outside the gene matches. Germline V gene lookup returns CDR1 SGHRS and CDR2 YFSETQ. The CDR3 DNA sequence: TGCGCCAGCAGCCTACCAGGGGGCGCGAACACCGGGGAGCTGTTTTTT. Residues: CASSLPGGANTGELFF.

V usage is TRBV9 and J usage is TRBJ1-2; tentative D call: TRBD1 (5 bases). The CDR3 consists of 15 residues. V lost 3 bases and J lost 0, with 12 bases in between. The germline V gene encodes CDR1 SGDLS and CDR2 YYNGEE. The CDR3, as DNA: TGTGCCAGCAGCGGCGAGGACAAACCTAACTATGGCTACACCTTC. Its translation: CASSGEDKPNYGYTF.

This clone was seen just once. V and J are TRBV10-3 and TRBJ1-1; D perhaps matches TRBD1 (6 bases). CDR3 length equals 14 residues. Germline CDR1 is ENHRY and CDR2 is SYGVKD. The V and J ends lost 6 bases and 0 bases respectively, with 11 bases between them. CDR3 sequence reads: CAIRGGQLNTEAFF. The CDR3 bases are TGTGCCATCAGGGGGGGGCAATTGAACACTGAAGCTTTCTTT.

This clone is labeled as medium-sized. V and J are TRBV19 and TRBJ1-5, with D maybe TRBD1 (6 bases). There are 14 residues in the CDR3. Per germline, CDR1 LNHDA and CDR2 SQIVND (reference sequence). Trimming left V 6 bases short and J 4 bases short, with 13 bases between. The CDR3 sequence: CASSATGTNQPQHF. DNA of the CDR3: TGTGCCAGTAGCGCTACAGGGACGAATCAGCCCCAGCATTTT.

This rearrangement joins TRBV18 to TRBJ2-5; D tentatively fits TRBD1 or TRBD2 (5 bases each). Trimming removed 0 bases from V and 4 bases from J, with 9 bases in between. The CDR3 consists of 14 residues. Germline V gene lookup returns CDR1 KGHSH and CDR2 LQKENI. The CDR3 reads CASSPPPGRETQYF. The CDR3 nucleotides are TGTGCCAGCTCACCACCGCCAGGGAGAGAGACCCAGTACTTC.

The V gene is TRBV12-5, the J gene TRBJ2-1; 8 nucleotides line up with TRBD1. V gave up 5 bases and J gave up 0 bases; unmatched junction bases: 6. The CDR3 has 16 amino acids. Germline V gene data show CDR1 as LGHNT and CDR2 as FRNRAP. The CDR3 sequence is CASGQGQGYSYNEQFF. The CDR3, as DNA: TGTGCTAGTGGTCAAGGACAGGGATACTCCTACAATGAGCAGTTCTTC.

V gene TRBV5-1 combines with J gene TRBJ2-1; no reliable D call. V was pared by 5 bases and J by 5 bases, with 11 bases between. There are 13 residues in the CDR3. CDR1 is SGHRS and CDR2 is YFSETQ in the germline V gene. DNA for the CDR3: TGCGCCAGCAGTGAGGTTAGGGACAATGAGCAGTTCTTC. Its protein product is CASSEVRDNEQFF.

The chain links TRBV11-2 to TRBJ1-1; TRBD1 agrees at 9 bases. This CDR3 comprises 14 residues. With V trimmed by 0 bases and J by 10 bases, 6 bases remained unmatched. CDR1 is SGHAT and CDR2 is FQNNGV in the germline V gene. CDR3 amino acids: CASSLDVQGARAFF. The CDR3 DNA sequence: TGTGCCAGCAGCTTAGATGTACAGGGGGCGCGAGCTTTCTTT.

The rearrangement links TRBV4-3 to TRBJ2-1; D remains unclear. From germline, CDR1 is LGHNA and CDR2 YSLEER. Trimming took off 1 base at V and 2 bases at J, with 9 bases between the two ends. The CDR3 spans 15 residues. For the CDR3, the DNA is TGCGCCAGCAGCCAAGCCCTACCCACCTACAATGAGCAGTTCTTC. Its protein product is CASSQALPTYNEQFF.

This chain links TRBV10-2 with TRBJ1-1, with a weak D call TRBD1 (6 bases). Germline V gene data show CDR1 as WSHSY and CDR2 as SAAADI. The CDR3 length is 16 residues. The ends were cut back, 3 bases at V and 4 bases at J, with 18 bases in the middle. The CDR3 bases are TGCGCCAGCAGTGACAAAAGTCAGAGAGGGGGCACTGAAGCTTTCTTT. It translates to CASSDKSQRGGTEAFF.

The gene calls are TRBV28 and TRBJ2-7, with 9 bases fitting TRBD2. V trimming: 6 bases; J trimming: 3 bases; junction bases outside the gene matches: 15. The CDR3 loop spans 17 amino acids. Germline-derived CDR1 and CDR2 are MDHEN and SYDVKM. CDR3 loop: CASSPIQRASGVYEQYF. CDR3 sequence (DNA): TGTGCCAGCAGCCCAATACAACGGGCTAGCGGGGTCTACGAGCAGTACTTC.

The V call is TRBV5-1, the J call TRBJ2-3; unclear D gene. The CDR3 covers 15 residues. V lost 1 base and J 0 bases, leaving 9 bases between the germline ends. The germline V gene has CDR1 SGHRS and CDR2 YFSETQ. The CDR3: CASSLKTGSTDTQYF. The CDR3 bases are TGCGCCAGCAGCTTGAAAACGGGCAGCACAGATACGCAGTATTTT. Supplemented by reference TRBV5-1 and TRBJ2-3, the full variable domain reads KAGVTQTPRYLIKTRGQQVTLSCSPISGHRSVSWYQQTPGQGLQFLFEYFSETQRNKGNFPGRFSGRQFSNSRSEMNVSTLELGDSALYLCASSLKTGSTDTQYFGPGTRLTVL.

This clone occurred once. The V call is TRBV5-8, the J call TRBJ2-7; 11 bases map to TRBD1. Trimming took 4 bases from V and 7 from J; bases not matched to a gene: 7. Germline V CDR1 and CDR2: SGHTS, YDEGEE. The CDR3 extends over 14 amino acids. The DNA for the CDR3 is TGTGCCAGCAGCCGGGACAGGGGGTACGGGGAGCAGTACTTC. This encodes CASSRDRGYGEQYF.

This rearrangement joins TRBV30 to TRBJ1-6; weak D call: TRBD1 (5 bases). Trimming removed 4 bases at V and 9 bases at J, with 13 bases between. Germline-derived CDR1 and CDR2 are GTSNPN and SVGIG (reference sequence). The CDR3 consists of 13 residues. The CDR3 sequence: CAWNGLGGSPLHF. CDR3 bases: TGTGCCTGGAACGGACTCGGGGGTTCACCCCTCCACTTT. The complete variable domain, with remaining parts taken from reference TRBV30 and TRBJ1-6, reads SQTIHQWPATLVQPVGSPLSLECTVEGTSNPNLYWYRQAAGRGLQLLFYSVGIGQISSEVPQNLSASRPQDRQFILSSKKLLLSDSGFYLCAWNGLGGSPLHFGNGTRLTVT.

This clone was picked up a small number of times. The rearrangement joins TRBV11-2 to TRBJ2-5; D call uncertain. Trimming took 5 bases from V and 0 from J, leaving 10 bases between them. CDR3 size: 14 residues. Germline lookup yields CDR1 SGHAT and CDR2 FQNNGV. The CDR3: CASSPSLHQETQYF. The CDR3 DNA follows: TGTGCCAGCAGCCCGTCCCTGCACCAAGAGACCCAGTACTTC.

V is TRBV15 and J is TRBJ2-2, with D perhaps TRBD1 (6 bases). The CDR3 sequence is 16 residues long. Per germline, CDR1 LNHNV and CDR2 YYDKDF (reference sequence). Trimming took 5 bases from V and 4 from J, leaving 17 bases between them. The DNA for the CDR3 is TGTGCCACCAGCCTAGGCTACAGGGCGAGCACCGGGGAGCTGTTTTTT. Translated, it gives CATSLGYRASTGELFF.

This chain connects TRBV3-1 (or the pseudogene TRBV3-2) to TRBJ2-4; 11 bases agree with TRBD2. CDR1 is LGHDT, CDR2 YNNKEL, per germline (reference sequence). The trim removed 2 bases at V and 7 bases at J, leaving 7 bases unmatched. The CDR3 sequence is 16 residues long. CDR3 region: CASSQPRTSGWNIQYF. DNA for the CDR3: TGTGCCAGCAGCCAACCCCGGACTAGCGGGTGGAACATTCAGTACTTC.